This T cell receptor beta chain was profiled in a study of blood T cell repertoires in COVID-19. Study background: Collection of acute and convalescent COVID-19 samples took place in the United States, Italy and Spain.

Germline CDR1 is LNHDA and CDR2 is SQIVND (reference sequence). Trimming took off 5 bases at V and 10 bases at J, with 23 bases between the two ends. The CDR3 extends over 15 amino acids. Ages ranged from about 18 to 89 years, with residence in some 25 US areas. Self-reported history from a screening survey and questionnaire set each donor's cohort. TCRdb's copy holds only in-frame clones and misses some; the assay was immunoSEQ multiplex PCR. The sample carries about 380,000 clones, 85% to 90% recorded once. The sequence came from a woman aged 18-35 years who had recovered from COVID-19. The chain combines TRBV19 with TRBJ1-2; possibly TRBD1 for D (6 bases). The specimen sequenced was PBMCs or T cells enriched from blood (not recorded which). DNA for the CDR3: TGTGCCAGTAGTGTACAACAGGGCCCTTCTGCCGACTACACCTTC. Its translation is CASSVQQGPSADYTF. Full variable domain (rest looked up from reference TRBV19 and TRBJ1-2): DGGITQSPKYLFRKEGQNVTLSCEQNLNHDAMYWYRQDPGQGLRLIYYSQIVNDFQKGDIAEGYSVSREKKESFPLTVTSAQKNPTAFYLCASSVQQGPSADYTFGSGTRLTVV.